This TCR beta chain was sequenced during a study of spatial heterogeneity in lung cancer. Every TCR cDNA molecule carried a tag that served as a unique molecular identifier. TCRdb reprocessed the 5' RACE reads via MiXCR and lists one record per CDR3 protein. This sample yields over 85,000 distinct CDR3 sequences, of which approximately 19% are seen a single time; about a fifth belongs to the top ten. Described time point: blood at routine non-recurrence follow-up after resection. The receptor was isolated from a male donor with early-stage non-small cell lung cancer. The sequencing here drew on PBMCs, taken at follow-up.

In DNA form, the CDR3 reads TGCGCCAGCAGCTTGGACGGACAGGCGGGCACTGAAGCTTTCTTT. Translation gives CASSLDGQAGTEAFF. This chain joins TRBV5-1 and TRBJ1-1, with TRBD1 identical over 7 bases. Per the germline V gene, CDR1 is SGHRS and CDR2 is YFSETQ. The CDR3 has 15 residues. Trimming took 0 bases from V and 4 from J; bases not matched to a gene: 6.